This entry describes one TCR beta chain. Its antigen is unknown. Compared with germline, one end of the junction differs, possibly owing to a read error. Germline-derived CDR1 and CDR2 are DFQATT and SNEGSKA (reference sequence). The CDR3 covers 14 residues. Each CDR3 protein is one row after TCRdb ran MiXCR on the RT-PCR reads. The repertoire has roughly 670,000 distinct CDR3 sequences, 12% to 15% of them found once; the top ten carry approximately 7.6%. This sample stems from a study of response to subunit inactivated influenza vaccine. General study results and limits: The authors offered the suggestion that each seasonal influenza vaccination recruits few new T cells.

The source was PBMCs from blood, collected around two weeks before vaccination. The sequence came from a man between 50 and 59 years old who received an inactivated influenza vaccine. The chain links TRBV20-1 to TRBJ2-3; D possibly corresponds to TRBD2 (6 bases). The CDR3 DNA is TGCAGTGTTCATAGCGGTCCTAGCACAGCTACGCAGTATTTT. Encoded protein: CSVHSGPSTATQYF.